Reported below is one T cell receptor (beta chain). Authors' analysis steps: Amplification of reference gene primers was used by the study to estimate nucleated cell counts. Sequencing was performed with immunoSEQ multiplex PCR; in TCRdb, only in-frame clones are kept and a portion is missing. V, J and clone size derive from that table, while D and trimming were established from the DNA sequence. The sample has 200,000 or so clones, 70% to 90% seen once. This CDR3 comprises 13 residues. The V segment lost 10 bases and the J segment 2 bases; nucleotides outside the gene matches: 4. Germline V gene sequence: CDR1 LNHDA, CDR2 SQIVND (reference sequence). This sample was taken from a study of blood T cell repertoires in COVID-19. Across the whole study: The origin of the acute and convalescent COVID-19 samples was the United States, Italy and Spain. T cells, B-cell-depleted T cells, or PBMCs supplied cDNA or gDNA.

The rearrangement links TRBV19 to TRBJ1-5; 8 bases align to TRBD1. Input material: peripheral blood. This TCR was sampled from a man in his 60s with acute or convalescent COVID-19. Here the CDR3 reads CATQTGGNQPQHF. CDR3 bases: TGTGCCACGCAGACAGGGGGCAATCAGCCCCAGCATTTT. Full variable domain (missing parts from reference TRBV19 and TRBJ1-5): DGGITQSPKYLFRKEGQNVTLSCEQNLNHDAMYWYRQDPGQGLRLIYYSQIVNDFQKGDIAEGYSVSREKKESFPLTVTSAQKNPTAFYLCATQTGGNQPQHFGDGTRLSIL.